This T cell receptor (beta chain) came from a study of Graves' ophthalmopathy and Graves' hyperthyroidism. CDR1 is SGHRS and CDR2 is YFSETQ in the germline V gene. V dropped 4 bases and J dropped 8; count of bases not matched to a gene: 8. This CDR3 is built from 14 residues. There are many counts of this clonotype. The antigen is not known. Researchers took RNA transcripts and amplified TCR beta CDR3 regions from them. The workflow started with a first-round RT-PCR run with HTBI primers and then moved on to a second-round multiplex PCR. MiXCR, applied by TCRdb to the multiplex PCR reads, yields one record per CDR3 protein. This sample has hundreds of thousands of distinct CDR3 sequences, with roughly 41% found just once. General study findings and limits: Thyroid clonotypes that were expanded above 0.001 frequency mostly also appeared in blood.

The PBMCs had their origin in 10 ml of fresh peripheral blood. The sequence was obtained from an adult man with Graves' ophthalmopathy. The sequenced sample was peripheral blood. V is TRBV5-1 and J is TRBJ1-4, with 7 bases that match TRBD1. CDR3 nucleotides: TGCGCCAGCAGCCGGGCCGTACAGGGGGAAAAACTGTTTTTT. Translated: CASSRAVQGEKLFF. The whole variable domain, filled in from reference TRBV5-1 and TRBJ1-4, reads KAGVTQTPRYLIKTRGQQVTLSCSPISGHRSVSWYQQTPGQGLQFLFEYFSETQRNKGNFPGRFSGRQFSNSRSEMNVSTLELGDSALYLCASSRAVQGEKLFFGSGTQLSVL.